Sequencing of this T cell receptor (beta chain) was carried out in a study of blood T cells in healthy people across ages. Findings of the study overall: Naive T cell percentage showed a strong correlation with TCR beta diversity.

Comment on this clonotype: The antigen remains undetermined.

A second PCR of 7 to 11 cycles used a sample-barcoded 5' primer and a J-beta primer mix. TCRdb used MiXCR to reprocess the 5' RACE reads, holding one entry per CDR3 protein. The sample contains some 850,000 distinct CDR3 sequences, 20% to 30% of which appear only once. CDR3 length equals 15 residues. The V gene lost 1 base and the J gene lost 6 bases, with 13 bases spanning the gap. Germline V CDR1 and CDR2: SGHTA, FQGNSA. The same data also contributed to another study, on T cells of mothers and their children. That study reports: Slightly higher but non-significant overlap marked related mother-child pairs versus unrelated pairs.

The chain recombines TRBV7-2 with TRBJ2-1; a weak D match, TRBD2 (6 bases). The specimen sequenced was blood. This clonotype was obtained from a boy aged 5-17 years in good health. CDR3 DNA sequence: TGTGCCAGCAGCTTAGGCGGTGTCGGGGGCAATGAGCAGTTCTTC. It translates to CASSLGGVGGNEQFF.